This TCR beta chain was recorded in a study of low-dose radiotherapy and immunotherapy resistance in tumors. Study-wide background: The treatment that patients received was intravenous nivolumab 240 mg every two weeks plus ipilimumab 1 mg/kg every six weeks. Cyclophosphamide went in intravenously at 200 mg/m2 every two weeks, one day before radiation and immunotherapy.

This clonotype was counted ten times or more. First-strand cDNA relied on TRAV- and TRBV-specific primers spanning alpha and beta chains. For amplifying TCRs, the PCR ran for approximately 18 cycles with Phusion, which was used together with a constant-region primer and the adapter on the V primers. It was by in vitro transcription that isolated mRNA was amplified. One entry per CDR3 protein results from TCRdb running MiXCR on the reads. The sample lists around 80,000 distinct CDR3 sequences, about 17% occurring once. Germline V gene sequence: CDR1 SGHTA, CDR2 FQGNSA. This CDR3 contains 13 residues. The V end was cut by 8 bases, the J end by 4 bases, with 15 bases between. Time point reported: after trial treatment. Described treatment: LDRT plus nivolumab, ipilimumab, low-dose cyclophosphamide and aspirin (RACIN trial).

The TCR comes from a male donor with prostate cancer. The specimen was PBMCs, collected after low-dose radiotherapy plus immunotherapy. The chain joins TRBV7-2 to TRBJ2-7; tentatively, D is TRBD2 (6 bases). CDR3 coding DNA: TGTGCCAGCTCCCGGGTAGCGGAATACGAGCAGTACTTC. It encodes CASSRVAEYEQYF.